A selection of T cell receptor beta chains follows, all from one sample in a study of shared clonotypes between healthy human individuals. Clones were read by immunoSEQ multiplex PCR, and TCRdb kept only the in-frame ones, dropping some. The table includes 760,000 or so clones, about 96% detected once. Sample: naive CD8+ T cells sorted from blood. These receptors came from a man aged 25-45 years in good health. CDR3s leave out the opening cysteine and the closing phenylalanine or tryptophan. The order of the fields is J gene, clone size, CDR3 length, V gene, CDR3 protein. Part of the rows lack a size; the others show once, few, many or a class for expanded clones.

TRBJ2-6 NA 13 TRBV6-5 ASSYWVSGANVLT
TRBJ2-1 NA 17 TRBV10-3 AISEVGAGPQGSYNEQF
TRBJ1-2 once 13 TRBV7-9 AILPRDSSNYGYT
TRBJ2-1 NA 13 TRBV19 ASTRDRGLYNEQF
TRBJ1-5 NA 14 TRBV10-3 AISGPPGGAGQPQH
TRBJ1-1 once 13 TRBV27 ASSLTREGITEAF
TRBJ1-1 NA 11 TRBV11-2 ASSHEGYTEAF
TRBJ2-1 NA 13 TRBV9 ASSVEGLESNEQF
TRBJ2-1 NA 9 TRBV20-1 SARQGIEQF
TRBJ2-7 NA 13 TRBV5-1 ASSLAARITYEQY
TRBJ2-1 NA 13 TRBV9 ASSGLTGGPNEQF